Listed here is a single T cell receptor beta chain. Germline values: CDR1 MNHNS, CDR2 SASEGT. V shed 6 bases and J 7 bases; nucleotides not matched to a gene: 8. This CDR3 contains 15 residues. Authors of the study amplified TCR beta CDR3 regions from RNA transcripts. A first-round RT-PCR of the TCR CDR3 used the HTBI primer set. TCRdb itself ran the multiplex PCR reads through MiXCR, one entry per CDR3 protein. The sample has 350,000 or so distinct CDR3 sequences, 15% to 20% seen once. The data derive from a study of T cells in Graves' hyperthyroidism and ophthalmopathy. Extraction of PBMCs used 8 to 10 ml of fresh peripheral blood.

The sample comprised blood. The chain combines TRBV6-1 with TRBJ1-5, with TRBD1 matching 11 bases. This clonotype was obtained from a woman in her thirties or forties with Graves' ophthalmopathy. The CDR3 region is CASSPGQGAQQPQHF. The CDR3 DNA is TGTGCCAGCAGCCCCGGACAGGGGGCGCAACAGCCCCAGCATTTT.